A single sample gave rise to the 15 T cell receptor beta chains below, sequenced in a study of blood T cell repertoires in COVID-19. Libraries were prepared by immunoSEQ multiplex PCR; TCRdb keeps only in-frame clonotypes and omits some of them. Of about 200,000 clones in the sample, approximately 83% were seen once. The source material was peripheral blood. Source of these receptors: a human donor with active or convalescent COVID-19. The donor label of this sample is uncertain.

The rearrangement links TRBV3-1 (or the pseudogene TRBV3-2) to TRBJ2-7, with D tentatively TRBD2 (6 bases). Trimming removed 1 base from V and 6 bases from J, with 19 bases in between. Germline V gives CDR1 LGHDT, CDR2 YNNKEL (reference sequence). CDR3 length: 16 amino acids. The CDR3 here is CASSQGSAGPLREQYF. CDR3 coding DNA: TGTGCCAGCAGCCAAGGTTCTGCGGGGCCTCTACGCGAGCAGTACTTC.

The chain recombines TRBV27 with TRBJ1-5, with D possibly being TRBD1 (6 bases). The CDR3 runs 13 residues. Germline CDR1 MNHEY, CDR2 SMNVEV (reference sequence). V was cut by 6 bases and J by 7 bases, with 13 bases left in between. DNA of the CDR3: TGTGCCAGCAGCCGACAGGCTGAGCAGCCCCAGCATTTT. This gives the protein CASSRQAEQPQHF.

The genes are TRBV12-5 and TRBJ1-2, with a possible D match to TRBD1 (5 bases). The germline V gene has CDR1 LGHNT and CDR2 FRNRAP. V dropped 0 bases and J dropped 5 bases, with 16 bases sitting between them. The CDR3 sequence is 16 residues long. CDR3 protein: CASGLVQGDFYYGYTF. The CDR3 DNA follows: TGTGCTAGTGGTTTGGTACAAGGGGACTTCTATTATGGCTACACCTTC.

This chain connects TRBV5-4 to TRBJ2-3, with 8 positions matching TRBD2. The V gene's germline CDR1 is SGHNT and CDR2 YYREEE (reference sequence). CDR3 length equals 16 residues. V gave up 1 base and J gave up 2 bases; unmatched junction bases: 6. The CDR3, as DNA: TGTGCCAGCAGCTTGTGGCTAGCGGGTGACACAGATACGCAGTATTTT. It specifies CASSLWLAGDTDTQYF.

Only a few counts were recorded for this clone. The genes are TRBV2 and TRBJ2-2; 10 nucleotides match TRBD2. The CDR3 is made up of 18 amino acids. Losses at the gene ends were 2 bases for V and 5 bases for J; bases not matched to a gene: 11. Germline V gives CDR1 SNHLY, CDR2 FYNNEI. The CDR3 loop reads CASSEFASGRYGTGELFF. The CDR3 DNA is TGTGCCAGCAGTGAATTTGCTAGCGGGAGATACGGGACCGGGGAGCTGTTTTTT.

J is TRBJ2-2 and V is TRBV4-3; 13 bases map to TRBD2. With 0 bases clipped from V and 4 bases from J, the junction kept 8 bases outside the gene matches. The CDR3 covers 19 residues. Germline lookup yields CDR1 LGHNA and CDR2 YSLEER. The CDR3: CASSQERLAGGRSTGELFF. DNA for the CDR3: TGCGCCAGCAGCCAAGAGAGACTAGCGGGGGGCCGCAGCACCGGGGAGCTGTTTTTT.

This clone was seen more than once but under ten times. V gene TRBV30 combines with J gene TRBJ2-1; D possibly corresponds to TRBD1 (6 bases). Germline lookup yields CDR1 GTSNPN and CDR2 SVGIG (reference sequence). The CDR3 sequence is 14 residues long. Trimming removed 3 bases from V and 1 base from J, with 10 bases in between. CDR3 sequence: CAWRSRGSYNEQFF. The DNA for the CDR3 is TGTGCCTGGAGATCCAGGGGATCCTACAATGAGCAGTTCTTC.

This clone was observed once. The rearrangement uses TRBV6-1 and TRBJ2-4, with 7 bases aligning to TRBD2. With 3 bases clipped from V and 0 bases from J, the junction kept 8 bases outside the gene matches. The germline V gene has CDR1 MNHNS and CDR2 SASEGT. This CDR3 is 17 amino acids long. CDR3 bases: TGTGCCAGCAGTGACGGGAGGTACTTGATAGCCAAAAACATTCAGTACTTC. It is translated as CASSDGRYLIAKNIQYF.

V usage is TRBV7-9 and J usage is TRBJ2-7; D is unclear. Trimming shortened V by 5 bases and J by 6 bases, and 14 bases separated the two germline ends. This CDR3 comprises 13 residues. Germline-derived CDR1 and CDR2 are SEHNR and FQNEAQ (reference sequence). This CDR3 reads CASSQLTQLEQYF. In nucleotides, the CDR3 is TGTGCCAGCAGCCAACTTACCCAACTCGAGCAGTACTTC. Looking up the rest from reference TRBV7-9 and TRBJ2-7 gives the full variable domain: DTGVSQNPRHKITKRGQNVTFRCDPISEHNRLYWYRQTLGQGPEFLTYFQNEAQLEKSRLLSDRFSAERPKGSFSTLEIQRTEQGDSAMYLCASSQLTQLEQYFGPGTRLTVT.

The table lists this clone with a few counts. The chain recombines TRBV9 with TRBJ1-2; no reliable D call. The CDR3 loop spans 11 amino acids. Germline V gives CDR1 SGDLS, CDR2 YYNGEE. V was shortened by 4 bases and J by 2 bases, with 3 bases between the two germline ends. In nucleotides, the CDR3 is TGTGCCAGCAGCCCAAACTATGGCTACACCTTC. It is translated as CASSPNYGYTF.

V is TRBV7-9 and J is TRBJ2-1; TRBD2 matches 12 bases. V was clipped by 5 bases and J by 1 base; unmatched bases: 3. Germline V gene lookup returns CDR1 SEHNR and CDR2 FQNEAQ (reference sequence). CDR3 length equals 16 residues. The CDR3 DNA reads as TGTGCCAGCAGCACGACTAGCGGGGGTTCCTACAATGAGCAGTTCTTC. As protein: CASSTTSGGSYNEQFF.

The chain carries TRBV7-2 and TRBJ1-1, with D possibly being TRBD1 (6 bases). Trimming took off 1 base at V and 0 bases at J, with 9 bases between the two ends. Per the germline V gene, CDR1 is SGHTA and CDR2 is FQGNSA. This CDR3 comprises 15 residues. The CDR3 DNA reads TGTGCCAGCAGCTTAGATCAGGGGCTGAACACTGAAGCTTTCTTT. Protein sequence: CASSLDQGLNTEAFF.

This chain links TRBV30 with TRBJ1-2; D not certain. V lost 0 bases to trimming and J lost 7 bases, with 9 bases between them. Per the germline V gene, CDR1 is GTSNPN and CDR2 is SVGIG (reference sequence). The CDR3 extends over 12 amino acids. Here the CDR3 DNA reads TGTGCCTGGAGTGTACAACGAGGTGGCTACACCTTC. Protein: CAWSVQRGGYTF.

The chain carries TRBV12-3 or TRBV12-4 and TRBJ2-1; 8 bases align to TRBD2. V lost 10 bases and J lost 3; bases outside the gene matches: 5. This CDR3 spans 13 amino acids. This CDR3 reads CATKRESYNEQFF. CDR3 in DNA: TGTGCCACCAAGCGGGAGAGCTACAATGAGCAGTTCTTC.

V gene TRBV24-1 combines with J gene TRBJ1-5, with D perhaps TRBD1 (6 bases). The CDR3 length is 15 residues. CDR1 is KGHDR and CDR2 is SFDVKD in the germline V gene. Trimming took 3 bases from V and 6 from J, leaving 14 bases between them. The CDR3 protein is CATSDRTEGGQPQHF. The CDR3, as DNA: TGTGCCACCAGTGATCGGACAGAAGGCGGTCAGCCCCAGCATTTT.